This T cell receptor (beta chain) was documented in a study of cytomegalovirus exposure and HLA in healthy donors. Data came from immunoSEQ multiplex PCR; TCRdb stores just in-frame clones and leaves some out. The sample holds 55,000 to 80,000 clones; 95% are singletons and the top ten take around 7%. V lost 1 base to trimming and J lost 4 bases, with 11 bases between them. The CDR3 covers 15 residues. Per germline, CDR1 MGHDK and CDR2 SYGVNS. Whole-study results and caveats: In vitro data verified a few CMV-associated chains as specific for CMV antigens. The tendency of first-cohort TCR clusters to co-occur in the 120 validation repertoires was identified by a subsequent analysis. Cytomegalovirus-associated status was assigned to some 160 TCR beta chains.

Concerning this clone itself: Its antigen is still unknown.

The sample taken for sequencing was PBMCs. The rearrangement links TRBV25-1 to TRBJ1-3; tentative D call: TRBD1 (6 bases). The clonotype comes from a woman aged 18-29 years in good health and CMV-seropositive. The CDR3 nucleotides are TGTGCCAGCAGTGAATGGGGGGGCCTCGGAAACACCATATATTTT. This gives the protein CASSEWGGLGNTIYF.